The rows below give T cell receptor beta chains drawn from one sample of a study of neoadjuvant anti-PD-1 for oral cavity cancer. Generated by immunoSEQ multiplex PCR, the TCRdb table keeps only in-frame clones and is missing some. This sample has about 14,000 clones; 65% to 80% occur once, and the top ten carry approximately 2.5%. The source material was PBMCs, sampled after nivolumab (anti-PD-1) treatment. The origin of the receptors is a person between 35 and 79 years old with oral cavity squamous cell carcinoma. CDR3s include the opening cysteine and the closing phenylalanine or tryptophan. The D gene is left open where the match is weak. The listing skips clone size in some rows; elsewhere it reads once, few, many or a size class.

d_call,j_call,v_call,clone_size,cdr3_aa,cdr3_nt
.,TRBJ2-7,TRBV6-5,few,CASSLDSFYEQYF,TGTGCCAGCAGTTTGGACAGCTTTTACGAGCAGTACTTC
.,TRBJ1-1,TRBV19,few,CASSIRGMNTEAFF,TGTGCCAGTAGTATCCGGGGAATGAACACTGAAGCTTTCTTT
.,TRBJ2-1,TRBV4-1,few,CASSHPGHSKRNEQFF,TGCGCCAGCAGCCATCCGGGACACTCCAAACGGAATGAGCAGTTCTTC
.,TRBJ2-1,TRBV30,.,CAWEGDINEQFF,TGTGCCTGGGAGGGGGACATCAATGAGCAGTTCTTC
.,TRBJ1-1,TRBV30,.,CAWSVGGTRAEAFF,TGTGCCTGGAGTGTAGGGGGGACAAGGGCTGAAGCTTTCTTT
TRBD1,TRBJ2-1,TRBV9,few,CASSVVGQLMDNEQFF,TGTGCCAGCAGCGTAGTGGGACAGCTAATGGACAATGAGCAGTTCTTC
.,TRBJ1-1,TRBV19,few,CASSFGDREAFF,TGTGCCAGTAGTTTTGGGGATCGTGAAGCTTTCTTT
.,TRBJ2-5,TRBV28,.,CASSSGGVPGTQYF,TGTGCCAGCAGTTCTGGGGGCGTCCCTGGGACCCAGTACTTC
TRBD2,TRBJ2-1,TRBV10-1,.,CASSESRGLAGNEQFF,TGCGCCAGCAGTGAGTCTAGAGGACTAGCGGGAAATGAGCAGTTCTTC
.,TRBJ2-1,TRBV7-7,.,CASSLYGPSYEQFF,TGTGCTAGCAGCTTATACGGACCGAGCTATGAGCAGTTCTTC
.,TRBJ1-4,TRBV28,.,CASSLRGGNEKLFF,TGTGCCAGCAGTTTACGGGGGGGTAATGAAAAACTGTTTTTT
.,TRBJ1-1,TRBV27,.,CASGPRENTEAFF,TGTGCCAGCGGACCTAGAGAGAACACTGAAGCTTTCTTT
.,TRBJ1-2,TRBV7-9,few,CASSPTGLRANYGYTF,TGTGCCAGCAGCCCTACAGGGTTACGGGCTAACTATGGCTACACCTTC
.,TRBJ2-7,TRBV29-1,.,CSVEKHYEQYF,TGCAGCGTTGAGAAGCATTACGAGCAGTACTTC
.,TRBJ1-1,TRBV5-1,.,CASSFKGGTEAFF,TGCGCCAGCAGCTTCAAGGGGGGTACTGAAGCTTTCTTT
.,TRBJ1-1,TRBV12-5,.,CASGLPIKGTEAFF,TGTGCTAGTGGTTTGCCTATCAAGGGGACTGAAGCTTTCTTT
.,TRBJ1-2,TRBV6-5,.,CASRTGRFKPHGYTF,TGTGCCAGCAGAACAGGACGGTTTAAACCCCATGGCTACACCTTC
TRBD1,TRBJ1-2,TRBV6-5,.,CASSPDRGRVGYTF,TGTGCCAGCAGTCCGGACAGGGGGCGCGTAGGCTACACCTTC
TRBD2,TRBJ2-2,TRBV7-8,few,CASSLARLANTGELFF,TGTGCCAGCAGCTTAGCCCGACTAGCAAACACCGGGGAGCTGTTTTTT
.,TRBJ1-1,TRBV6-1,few,CASSELAEAFF,TGTGCCAGCAGTGAACTAGCGGAAGCTTTCTTT
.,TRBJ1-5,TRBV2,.,CASMNNNQPQHF,TGTGCCAGCATGAATAACAATCAGCCCCAGCATTTT
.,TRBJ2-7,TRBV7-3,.,CASSPYYEQYF,TGTGCCAGCAGCCCATACTACGAGCAGTACTTC
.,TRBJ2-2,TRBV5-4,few,CASSFGDWNTGELFF,TGTGCCAGCAGCTTTGGTGACTGGAACACCGGGGAGCTGTTTTTT
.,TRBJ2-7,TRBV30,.,CAWSVGGYEQYF,TGTGCCTGGAGTGTTGGGGGATACGAGCAGTACTTC
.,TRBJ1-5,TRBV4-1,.,CASSQDGNQPQHF,TGCGCCAGCAGCCAAGATGGGAATCAGCCCCAGCATTTT
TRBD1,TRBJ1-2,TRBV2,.,CASVARDSSFGYTF,TGTGCCAGTGTCGCGAGGGACAGTTCTTTTGGCTACACCTTC
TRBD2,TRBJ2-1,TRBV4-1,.,CASSQVVVTSGNNEQFF,TGCGCCAGCAGCCAAGTAGTAGTGACTAGCGGTAACAATGAGCAGTTCTTC
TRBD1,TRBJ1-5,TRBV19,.,CASDGTAGLQPQHF,TGTGCCAGTGACGGGACAGCCGGTCTGCAGCCCCAGCATTTT
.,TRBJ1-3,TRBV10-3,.,CAIKGSDNGNTIYF,TGTGCCATCAAAGGATCGGATAATGGAAACACCATATATTTT
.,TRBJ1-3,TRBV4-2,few,CASSQGPAATIYF,TGTGCCAGCAGCCAAGGGCCCGCGGCGACCATATATTTT
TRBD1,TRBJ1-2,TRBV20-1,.,CSARDLRTGW,TGCAGTGCTAGAGATCTGAGGACAGGGTGG
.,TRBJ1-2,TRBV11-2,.,CASSLDLAGAGYTF,TGTGCCAGCAGCTTAGATCTGGCAGGGGCAGGCTACACCTTC
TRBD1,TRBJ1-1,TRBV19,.,CASSIGPGTGPEAFF,TGTGCCAGTAGTATAGGCCCCGGGACAGGCCCCGAAGCTTTCTTT
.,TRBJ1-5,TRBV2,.,CASSRTEDQPQHF,TGTGCCAGCAGTCGGACAGAAGATCAGCCCCAGCATTTT
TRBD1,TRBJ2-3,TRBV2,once,CASSESWTGAEDTQYF,TGTGCCAGCAGTGAAAGTTGGACAGGGGCGGAAGATACGCAGTATTTT
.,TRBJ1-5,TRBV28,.,CASSPLSQPQHF,TGTGCCAGCAGTCCCCTCTCTCAGCCCCAGCATTTT
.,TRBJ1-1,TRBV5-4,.,CASSWGAGKTEAFF,TGTGCCAGCAGTTGGGGGGCTGGGAAGACTGAAGCTTTCTTT
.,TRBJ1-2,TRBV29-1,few,CSVGEGNWGGYTF,TGCAGCGTTGGGGAGGGCAATTGGGGTGGCTACACCTTC
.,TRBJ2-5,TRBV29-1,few,CSVDFGTNQETQYF,TGCAGCGTTGATTTCGGGACAAACCAAGAGACCCAGTACTTC
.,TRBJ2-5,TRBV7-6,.,CASSQTGLQETQYF,TGTGCCAGCAGCCAAACAGGTCTACAAGAGACCCAGTACTTC
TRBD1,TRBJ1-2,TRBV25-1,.,CASSVMDRDGYGYTF,TGTGCCAGCAGTGTAATGGACAGGGATGGCTATGGCTACACCTTC
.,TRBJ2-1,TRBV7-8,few,CASSLALAGVLDEQFF,TGTGCCAGCAGCTTAGCGCTGGCAGGGGTTTTGGATGAGCAGTTCTTC
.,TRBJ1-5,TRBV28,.,CASTFNSNQPQHF,TGTGCCAGCACCTTTAATAGCAATCAGCCCCAGCATTTT
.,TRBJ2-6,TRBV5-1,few,CASSWGPGANVLTF,TGCGCCAGCAGCTGGGGACCGGGGGCCAACGTCCTGACTTTC
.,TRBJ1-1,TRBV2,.,CASSTSGFTEAFF,TGTGCCAGCAGCACCTCAGGGTTTACTGAAGCTTTCTTT
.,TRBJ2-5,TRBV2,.,CASSEFSGRETQYF,TGTGCCAGCAGTGAATTTTCGGGCAGGGAGACCCAGTACTTC
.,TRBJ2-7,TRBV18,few,CASSPESSSYEQYF,TGTGCCAGCTCACCAGAATCGAGCTCCTACGAGCAGTACTTC
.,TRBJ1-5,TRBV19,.,CASSVAGFGQPQHF,TGTGCCAGTAGCGTGGCGGGGTTCGGTCAGCCCCAGCATTTT
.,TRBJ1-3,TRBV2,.,CASSEVGLLPNSGNTIYF,TGTGCCAGCAGTGAAGTTGGGCTACTTCCCAACTCTGGAAACACCATATATTTT
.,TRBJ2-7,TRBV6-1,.,CASSESPEANEQYF,TGTGCCAGCAGTGAATCCCCAGAAGCGAACGAGCAGTACTTC
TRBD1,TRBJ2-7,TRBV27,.,CASSVGTEAYEQYF,TGTGCCAGCAGTGTCGGGACAGAAGCCTACGAGCAGTACTTC
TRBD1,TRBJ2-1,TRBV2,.,CASSLKRTGIGEQFF,TGTGCCAGCAGCCTCAAACGGACAGGGATAGGTGAGCAGTTCTTC
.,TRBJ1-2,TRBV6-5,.,CASKGALHYGYTF,TGTGCCAGCAAAGGCGCGTTACACTATGGCTACACCTTC
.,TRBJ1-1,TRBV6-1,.,CASSVTANTEAFF,TGTGCCAGCAGTGTGACAGCTAACACTGAAGCTTTCTTT
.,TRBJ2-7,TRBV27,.,CASSFLDEQYF,TGTGCCAGCAGTTTTCTAGACGAGCAGTACTTC
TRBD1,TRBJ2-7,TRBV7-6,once,CASSAGTGGSYEQYF,TGTGCCAGCAGCGCCGGGACAGGGGGATCCTACGAGCAGTACTTC
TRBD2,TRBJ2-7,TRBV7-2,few,CASSLGGAGGSGEQYF,TGTGCCAGCAGCTTAGGTGGAGCGGGGGGGTCTGGCGAGCAGTACTTC